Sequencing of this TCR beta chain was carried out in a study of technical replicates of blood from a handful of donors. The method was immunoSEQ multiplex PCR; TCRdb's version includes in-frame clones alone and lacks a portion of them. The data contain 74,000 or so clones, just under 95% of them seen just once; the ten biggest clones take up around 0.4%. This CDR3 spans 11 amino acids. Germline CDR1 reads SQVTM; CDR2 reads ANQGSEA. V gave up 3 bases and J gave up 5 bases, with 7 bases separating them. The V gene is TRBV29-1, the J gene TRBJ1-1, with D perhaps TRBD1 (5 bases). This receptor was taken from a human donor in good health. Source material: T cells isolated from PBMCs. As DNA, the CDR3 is TGCAGCGTTGACGGGGGTACTGAAGCTTTCTTT. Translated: CSVDGGTEAFF.